This T cell receptor (beta chain) was identified during a study of identifying expanded T cells in peripheral blood. Study results and caveats: Technical replicates showed roughly 1.2 changed clones; two weeks roughly 16; four weeks 19. Clone count variance between approximately two-week samples rose with total template count.

TCRdb's copy holds only in-frame clones and misses some; the assay was immunoSEQ multiplex PCR. This sample carries about 86,000 clones, 88% of them seen once, and the ten largest clones take approximately 5%. Trimming took 4 bases from V and 0 from J, leaving 13 bases between them. The CDR3 consists of 15 residues. CDR1 is SGHDT, CDR2 YYEEEE, per germline. In regard to this clone: Its specificity is not known.

During the collection period, no donor immune events like infections were recorded. Sequencing input: blood. The genes are TRBV5-6 and TRBJ1-2, with D tentatively TRBD1 (5 bases). This receptor was identified in a person aged 18 to 69 in good health. CDR3 DNA: TGTGCCAGCAGCGGGGGACTCCAGGCTAACTATGGCTACACCTTC. Amino acids: CASSGGLQANYGYTF. Using reference TRBV5-6 and TRBJ1-2 for the parts outside the CDR3, the full variable domain is DAGVTQSPTHLIKTRGQQVTLRCSPKSGHDTVSWYQQALGQGPQFIFQYYEEEERQRGNFPDRFSGHQFPNYSSELNVNALLLGDSALYLCASSGGLQANYGYTFGSGTRLTVV.